This TCR beta chain was retrieved from a study of blood T cell repertoires in COVID-19. Clones were sequenced by immunoSEQ multiplex PCR, and TCRdb holds only the in-frame ones, with some missing. This sample yields a few hundred thousand clones, of which around 87% are seen a single time; roughly 2.3% belongs to the top ten. The V end was cut by 7 bases, the J end by 5 bases, with 11 bases between. The CDR3 has 12 residues. This receptor was identified in a man aged 18 to 30 with active or convalescent COVID-19. The sequenced material came from peripheral blood. The rearrangement joins TRBV12-3 or TRBV12-4 to TRBJ1-1; D unresolved. The DNA of the CDR3 is TGTGCCAGCACCCCGAGCCGAACTGAAGCTTTCTTT. As protein: CASTPSRTEAFF.